Listed below are T cell receptor beta chains from one sample, sequenced in a study of cytomegalovirus exposure and HLA in healthy donors. Only in-frame clones appear in the TCRdb table, and some are missing; sequencing was by immunoSEQ multiplex PCR. Seen here are over 80,000 clones, 75% to 90% observed once, and the top ten hold around 20%. Sequenced input: PBMCs. All receptors derive from a man younger than 35 in good health and CMV-seropositive. CDR3s include the opening cysteine and the closing phenylalanine or tryptophan.

v_call	j_call	cdr3_aa
TRBV6-5	TRBJ2-7	CASSYGEAYEQYF
TRBV5-1	TRBJ2-2	CASSLRPPGNTGELFF
TRBV19	TRBJ2-1	CASSTPYRGSYNEQFF
TRBV28	TRBJ2-5	CASQRDPLSRETQYF
TRBV14	TRBJ2-5	CASSQGTSGYQETQYF
TRBV28	TRBJ2-4	CASSLFGALAKNIQYF
TRBV19	TRBJ1-4	CASSQALGNEKLFF
TRBV19	TRBJ2-7	CASSPSGSISYEQYF
TRBV27	TRBJ2-2	CASSYYVSGELFF
TRBV7-8	TRBJ2-7	CASSLGASGTPYEQYF
TRBV5-1	TRBJ1-1	CASSLSQYTEAFF
TRBV25-1	TRBJ1-5	CASSGGQLENQPQHF
TRBV6-5	TRBJ1-2	CASSPTGETYGYTF
TRBV2	TRBJ2-5	CASERTGSGTQYF
TRBV28	TRBJ1-4	CASSLTATNEKLFF
TRBV10-3	TRBJ1-1	CAITAALQGSTEAFF
TRBV29-1	TRBJ1-3	CSVYTGISGNTIYF
TRBV27	TRBJ1-5	CASSFGRGFQPQHF
TRBV4-1	TRBJ2-1	CASSQEKGTDEQFF
TRBV9	TRBJ2-1	CASSVAGGNYNEQFF